This T cell receptor beta chain was sequenced for a study of CD8 T cells in Susac syndrome. Concerning this clonotype: Antigen: not known.

Random hexamers were used to reverse transcribe an amount of roughly 0.5 to 1 ug RNA. TCRdb fed the immunoSEQ multiplex PCR reads into MiXCR, producing one record per CDR3 protein. The sample records some 110,000 distinct CDR3 sequences, over 95% being singletons. Study results and caveats: Clonal expansion was missing from Susac syndrome CD4+ T cell repertoires.

This receptor was taken from a human donor with Susac syndrome. Sequenced material: CD4+ T cells from PBMCs.

The CDR3 nucleotides are TGTGCCTGGAGTGCGTCAGGGAATCAGCCCCAGCATTTT. Its translation is CAWSASGNQPQHF. The chain has TRBV30 and TRBJ1-5; D perhaps matches TRBD1 (5 bases). CDR3 length equals 13 residues. The ends were cut back, 1 base at V and 4 bases at J, with 8 bases in the middle. From germline, CDR1 is GTSNPN and CDR2 SVGIG (reference sequence).